This T cell receptor (beta chain) was recorded in a study of T cells in Graves' hyperthyroidism and ophthalmopathy. Patients showing uncontrolled infection, other autoimmune disease, pregnancy or lactation were ineligible. Germline CDR1 and CDR2: SEHNR and FQNEAQ (reference sequence). The CDR3 covers 12 residues. Germline trimming cut 9 bases from V and 6 bases from J; bases unmatched to any gene: 4. There were TCR beta CDR3 regions amplified from RNA transcripts. In the first-round RT-PCR of the TCR CDR3, the HTBI primer set was used. TCRdb re-derived calls from the multiplex PCR reads in MiXCR, one entry per CDR3 protein. The sample contains hundreds of thousands of distinct CDR3 sequences, roughly 22% of which appear only once.

The clonotype originates from an older woman with Graves' ophthalmopathy. J is TRBJ2-7 and V is TRBV7-9; 11 bases are shared with TRBD1. Sequencing used blood. As DNA, the CDR3 is TGTGCCAGTGGGACAGGGGGAGCCGAGCAGTACTTC. It specifies CASGTGGAEQYF.